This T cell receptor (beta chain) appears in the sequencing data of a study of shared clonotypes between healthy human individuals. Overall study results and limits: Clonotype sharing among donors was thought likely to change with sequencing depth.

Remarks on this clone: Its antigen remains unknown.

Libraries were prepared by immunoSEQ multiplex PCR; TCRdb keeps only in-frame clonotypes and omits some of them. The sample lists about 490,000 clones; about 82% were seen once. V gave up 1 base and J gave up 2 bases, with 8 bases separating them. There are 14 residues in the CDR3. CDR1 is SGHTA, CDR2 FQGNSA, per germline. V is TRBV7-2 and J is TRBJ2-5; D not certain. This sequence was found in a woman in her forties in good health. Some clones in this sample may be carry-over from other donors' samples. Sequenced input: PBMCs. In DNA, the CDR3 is TGTGCCAGCAGCTTAGGGTTTGGACAAGAGACCCAGTACTTC. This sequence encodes CASSLGFGQETQYF.